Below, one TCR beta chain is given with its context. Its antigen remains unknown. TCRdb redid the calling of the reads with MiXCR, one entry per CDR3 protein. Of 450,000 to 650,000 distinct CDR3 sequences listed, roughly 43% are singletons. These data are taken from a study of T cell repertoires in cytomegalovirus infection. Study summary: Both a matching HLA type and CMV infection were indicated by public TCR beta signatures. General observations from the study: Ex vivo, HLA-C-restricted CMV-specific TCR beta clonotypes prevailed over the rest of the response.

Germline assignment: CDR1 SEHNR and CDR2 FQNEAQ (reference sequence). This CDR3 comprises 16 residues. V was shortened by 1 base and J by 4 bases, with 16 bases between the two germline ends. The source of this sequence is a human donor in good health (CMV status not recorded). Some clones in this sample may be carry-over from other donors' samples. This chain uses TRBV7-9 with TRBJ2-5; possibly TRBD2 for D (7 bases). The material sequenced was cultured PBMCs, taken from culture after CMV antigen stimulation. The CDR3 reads CASSLVGAGVGETQYF. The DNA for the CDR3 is TGTGCCAGCAGCTTAGTGGGGGCGGGAGTAGGAGAGACCCAGTACTTC.